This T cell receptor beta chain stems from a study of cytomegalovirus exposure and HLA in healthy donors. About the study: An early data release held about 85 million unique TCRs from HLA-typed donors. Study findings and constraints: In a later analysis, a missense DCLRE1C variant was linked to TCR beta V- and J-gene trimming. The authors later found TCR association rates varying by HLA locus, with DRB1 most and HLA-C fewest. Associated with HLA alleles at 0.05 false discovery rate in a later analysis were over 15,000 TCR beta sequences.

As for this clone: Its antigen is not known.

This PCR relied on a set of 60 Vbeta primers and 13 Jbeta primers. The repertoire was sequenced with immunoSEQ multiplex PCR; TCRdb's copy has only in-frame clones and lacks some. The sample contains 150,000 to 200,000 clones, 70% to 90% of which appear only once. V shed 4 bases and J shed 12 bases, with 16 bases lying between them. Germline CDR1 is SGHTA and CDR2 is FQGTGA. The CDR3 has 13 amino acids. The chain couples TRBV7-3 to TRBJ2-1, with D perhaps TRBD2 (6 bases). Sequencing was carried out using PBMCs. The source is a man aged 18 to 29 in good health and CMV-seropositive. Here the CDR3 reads CASSSGTGARQFF. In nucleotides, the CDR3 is TGTGCCAGCAGCTCGGGGACTGGGGCAAGGCAGTTCTTC. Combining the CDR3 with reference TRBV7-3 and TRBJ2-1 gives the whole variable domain GAGVSQTPSNKVTEKGKYVELRCDPISGHTALYWYRQSLGQGPEFLIYFQGTGAADDSGLPNDRFFAVRPEGSVSTLKIQRTERGDSAVYLCASSSGTGARQFFGPGTRLTVL.